The clone carrying this TCR beta chain was found a few times. The sample is drawn from a study of metastatic and nonmetastatic thyroid tumors. Across the whole study: Peripheral blood and tumor or nodule samples from malignant and benign thyroid patients were compared.

As handled by the study authors: Differences in CDR3 between clinicopathological groups were drawn on to build a classifier intended to discriminate distant-metastatic papillary thyroid cancer patients. TCRdb re-called clones from the PCR reads using MiXCR. It is TCRdb's table, rather than the study itself, that gives the V and J calls and clone size. In the table there are roughly 18,000 clones, about 27% of which are singletons. No treatment had been given to any patient before thyroid surgery. Germline CDR1 and CDR2: MNHEY and SVGAGI. CDR3 length: 13 amino acids. V lost 2 bases, J lost 9 bases, and 11 bases lay in between.

The sequence was obtained from a female donor with papillary thyroid cancer or a benign thyroid nodule (not recorded which). Some clones in this sample may be carry-over from other donors' samples. V gene TRBV6-5 combines with J gene TRBJ2-1; unclear D gene. The sample comprised tumor tissue. CDR3 nucleotides: TGTGCCAGCAGTTACCGAGGAATTGGTGAGCAGTTCTTC. Amino acid sequence: CASSYRGIGEQFF.